The clone carrying this TCR beta chain was recorded once. These data originate in a study of blood T cell repertoires in COVID-19. At the level of the study: PBMCs, B-cell-depleted T cells, or T cells provided the cDNA or gDNA that made up the material.

The study assigned cohorts using participant-reported clinical history. The table came from immunoSEQ multiplex PCR; TCRdb's copy has only in-frame clones and leaves some out. This repertoire shows 250,000 to 300,000 clones, approximately 91% found once; its top ten account for approximately 2.5%. The CDR3 consists of 18 residues. Germline V CDR1 and CDR2: LNHNV, YYDKDF (reference sequence). Trimming took 5 bases from V and 4 from J, leaving 24 bases between them. This receptor was identified in a woman between 35 and 50 years old with acute COVID-19. Specimen: PBMCs or T cells enriched from blood (not recorded which). This chain joins TRBV15 and TRBJ1-5; no firm D call. CDR3 bases: TGTGCCACCAGCCTAAGAGATTCTCGGTCTTCTCGAAATCAGCCCCAGCATTTT. This translates into CATSLRDSRSSRNQPQHF.